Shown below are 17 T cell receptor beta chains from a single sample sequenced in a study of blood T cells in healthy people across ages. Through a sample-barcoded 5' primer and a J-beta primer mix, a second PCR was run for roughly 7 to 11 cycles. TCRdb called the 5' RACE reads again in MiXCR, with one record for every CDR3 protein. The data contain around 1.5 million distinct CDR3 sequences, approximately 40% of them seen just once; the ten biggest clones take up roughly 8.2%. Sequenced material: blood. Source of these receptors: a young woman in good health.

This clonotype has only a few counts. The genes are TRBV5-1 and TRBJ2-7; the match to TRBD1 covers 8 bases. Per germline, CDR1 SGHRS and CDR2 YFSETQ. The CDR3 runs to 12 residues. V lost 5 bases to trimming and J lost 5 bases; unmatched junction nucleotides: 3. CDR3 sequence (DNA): TGCGCCAGCAGTTCGACAGGGGACGAGCAGTACTTC. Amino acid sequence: CASSSTGDEQYF.

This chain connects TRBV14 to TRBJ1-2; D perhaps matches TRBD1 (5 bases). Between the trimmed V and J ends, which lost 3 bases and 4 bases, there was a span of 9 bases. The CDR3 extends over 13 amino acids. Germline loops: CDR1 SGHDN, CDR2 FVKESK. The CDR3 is CASSQGLSYGYTF. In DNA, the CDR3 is TGTGCCAGCAGCCAGGGACTGAGCTATGGCTACACCTTC.

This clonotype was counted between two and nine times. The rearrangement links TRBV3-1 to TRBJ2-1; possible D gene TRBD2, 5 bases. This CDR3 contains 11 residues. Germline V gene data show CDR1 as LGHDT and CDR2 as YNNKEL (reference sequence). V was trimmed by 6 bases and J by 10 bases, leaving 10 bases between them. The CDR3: CASSQTGEQFF. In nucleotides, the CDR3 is TGTGCCAGCAGTCAGACGGGAGAGCAGTTCTTC.

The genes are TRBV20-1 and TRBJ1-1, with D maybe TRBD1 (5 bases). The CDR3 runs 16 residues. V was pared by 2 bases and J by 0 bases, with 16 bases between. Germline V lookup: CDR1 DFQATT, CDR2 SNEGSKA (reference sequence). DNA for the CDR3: TGCAGTGCTAGAACCCTGGCCGGGGGGATGAACACTGAAGCTTTCTTT. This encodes CSARTLAGGMNTEAFF.

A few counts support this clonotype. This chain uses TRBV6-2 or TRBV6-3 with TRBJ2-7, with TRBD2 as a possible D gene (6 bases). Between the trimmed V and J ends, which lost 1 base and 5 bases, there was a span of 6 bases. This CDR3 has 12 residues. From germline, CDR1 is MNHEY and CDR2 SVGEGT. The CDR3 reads CASSYWEDEQYF. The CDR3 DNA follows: TGTGCCAGCAGTTACTGGGAGGACGAGCAGTACTTC.

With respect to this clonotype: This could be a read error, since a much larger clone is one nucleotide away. CDR3 loop: CSARDGPGRNTEAFF. As DNA, the CDR3 is TGCAGTGCTAGAGATGGGCCCGGGCGGAACACTGAAGCTTTCTTT. The chain employs TRBV20-1 and TRBJ1-1; D gene uncertain. The CDR3 runs 15 residues. V shed 0 bases and J shed 1 base, with 12 bases lying between them. Germline assignment: CDR1 DFQATT and CDR2 SNEGSKA (reference sequence).

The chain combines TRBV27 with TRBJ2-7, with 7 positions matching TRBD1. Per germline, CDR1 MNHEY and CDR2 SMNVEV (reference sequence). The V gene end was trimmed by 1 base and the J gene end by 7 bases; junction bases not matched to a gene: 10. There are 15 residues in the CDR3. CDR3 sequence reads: CASSLLGQLNNEQYF. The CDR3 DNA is TGTGCCAGCAGTTTATTGGGACAGCTTAACAATGAGCAGTACTTC.

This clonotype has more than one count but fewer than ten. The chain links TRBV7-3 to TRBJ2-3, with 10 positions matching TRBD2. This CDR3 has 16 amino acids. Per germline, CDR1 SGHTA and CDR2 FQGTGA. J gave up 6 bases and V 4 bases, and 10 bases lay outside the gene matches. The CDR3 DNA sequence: TGTGCCAGCAGCTCAAGAGAGCGGGGGGGGCGGGATACGCAGTATTTT. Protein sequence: CASSSRERGGRDTQYF. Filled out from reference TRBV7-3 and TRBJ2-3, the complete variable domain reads GAGVSQTPSNKVTEKGKYVELRCDPISGHTALYWYRQSLGQGPEFLIYFQGTGAADDSGLPNDRFFAVRPEGSVSTLKIQRTERGDSAVYLCASSSRERGGRDTQYFGPGTRLTVL.

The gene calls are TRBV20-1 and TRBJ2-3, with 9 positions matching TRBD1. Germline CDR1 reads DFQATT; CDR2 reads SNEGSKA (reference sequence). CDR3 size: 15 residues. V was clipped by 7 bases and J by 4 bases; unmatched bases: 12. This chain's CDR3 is CSGPNKGQGADTQYF. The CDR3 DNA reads TGCAGTGGCCCGAATAAGGGACAGGGAGCAGATACGCAGTATTTT.

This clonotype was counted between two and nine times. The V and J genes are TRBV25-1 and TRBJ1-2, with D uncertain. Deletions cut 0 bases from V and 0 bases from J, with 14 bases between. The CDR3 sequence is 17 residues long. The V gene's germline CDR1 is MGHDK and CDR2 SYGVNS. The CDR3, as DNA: TGTGCCAGCAGTGAATACTGGGCGACCCGAGCTAACTATGGCTACACCTTC. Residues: CASSEYWATRANYGYTF.

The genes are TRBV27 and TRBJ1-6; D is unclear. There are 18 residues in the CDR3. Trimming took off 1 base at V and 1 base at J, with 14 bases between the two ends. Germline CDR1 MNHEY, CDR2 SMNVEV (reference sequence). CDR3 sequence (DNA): TGTGCCAGCAGTTTATTCTACGGCCGTACGTCCTATAATTCACCCCTCCACTTT. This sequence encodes CASSLFYGRTSYNSPLHF.

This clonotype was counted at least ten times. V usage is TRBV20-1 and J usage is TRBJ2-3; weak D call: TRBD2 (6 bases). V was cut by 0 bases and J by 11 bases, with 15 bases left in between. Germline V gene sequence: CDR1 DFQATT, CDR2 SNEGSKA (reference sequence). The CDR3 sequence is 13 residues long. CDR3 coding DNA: TGCAGTGCTAGAGATCGGGAGTCCCGCGTGCAGTATTTT. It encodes CSARDRESRVQYF.

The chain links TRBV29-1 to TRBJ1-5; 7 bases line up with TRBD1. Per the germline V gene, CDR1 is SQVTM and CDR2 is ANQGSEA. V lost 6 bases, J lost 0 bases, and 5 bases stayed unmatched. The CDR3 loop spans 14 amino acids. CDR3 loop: CSVGRGNSNQPQHF. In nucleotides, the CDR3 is TGCAGCGTAGGCAGGGGGAATAGCAATCAGCCCCAGCATTTT.

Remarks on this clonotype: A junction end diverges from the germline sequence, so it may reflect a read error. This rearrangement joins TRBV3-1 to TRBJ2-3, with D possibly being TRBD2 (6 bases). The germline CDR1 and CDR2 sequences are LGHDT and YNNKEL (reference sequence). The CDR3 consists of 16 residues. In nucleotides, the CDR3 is TGTGCCAGCAGCTTTTCTCTAGCGTCCGGCACAGGTACGCAGTATTTT. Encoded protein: CASSFSLASGTGTQYF.

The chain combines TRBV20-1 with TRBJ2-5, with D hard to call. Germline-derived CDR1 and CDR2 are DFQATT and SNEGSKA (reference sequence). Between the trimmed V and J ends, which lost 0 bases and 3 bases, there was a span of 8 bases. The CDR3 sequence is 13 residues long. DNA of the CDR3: TGCAGTGCTAGAGATGGGCAAGAAGAGACCCAGTACTTC. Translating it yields CSARDGQEETQYF.

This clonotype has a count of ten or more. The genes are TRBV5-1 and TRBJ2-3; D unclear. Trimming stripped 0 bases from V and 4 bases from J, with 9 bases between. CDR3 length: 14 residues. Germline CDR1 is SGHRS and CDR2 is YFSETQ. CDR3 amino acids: CASSLGGPADTQYF. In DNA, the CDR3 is TGCGCCAGCAGCTTGGGTGGCCCAGCAGATACGCAGTATTTT.

The CDR3 coding sequence is TGTGCCAGCAGCGGGTGGACAGGGGACAACTATGGCTACACCTTC. This encodes CASSGWTGDNYGYTF. The chain combines TRBV2 with TRBJ1-2; 9 bases match TRBD1. The CDR3 sequence is 15 residues long. After removal of 6 bases from V and 2 bases from J, the junction contained 7 bases not matched to a gene. The germline V gene has CDR1 SNHLY and CDR2 FYNNEI.